These 30 T cell receptor beta chains originate from one sample sequenced in a study of T cell changes during pregnancy in multiple sclerosis. Sequencing used immunoSEQ multiplex PCR; TCRdb keeps in-frame clones, though not all of them. The repertoire has about 110,000 clones, 80% to 95% of them found once; the top ten carry over 0.65%. Source: peripheral blood, taken in the third trimester of pregnancy. These receptors were taken from a female donor in good health, enrolled as a control in a pregnancy study.

The V gene is TRBV7-2, the J gene TRBJ2-7; D gene ambiguous. From germline, CDR1 is SGHTA and CDR2 FQGNSA. There are 14 residues in the CDR3. V was pared by 5 bases and J by 0 bases, with 11 bases between. The CDR3 coding sequence is TGTGCCAGCAGCGTCTGGCAGAACTCCTACGAGCAGTACTTC. This translates into CASSVWQNSYEQYF.

The chain couples TRBV6-1 to TRBJ1-5; 10 bases match TRBD1. Trimming cost V 6 bases and J 5 bases; bases outside gene matches: 7. The CDR3 has 15 residues. In germline, CDR1 is MNHNS, CDR2 SASEGT. CDR3 sequence: CASRRQGAIDQPQHF. DNA for the CDR3: TGTGCCAGCAGACGACAGGGGGCGATAGATCAGCCCCAGCATTTT.

This sequence joins TRBV30 and TRBJ2-3; the match to TRBD1 covers 7 bases. The germline V gene encodes CDR1 GTSNPN and CDR2 SVGIG (reference sequence). The V gene end was trimmed by 3 bases and the J gene end by 2 bases; junction bases not matched to a gene: 14. This CDR3 is 17 amino acids long. The CDR3 DNA reads TGTGCCTGGAGGGCGTTAACCTCCGGGACAGACACAGATACGCAGTATTTT. Its protein is CAWRALTSGTDTDTQYF.

The chain is built from TRBV6-6 and TRBJ1-6, with D perhaps matching TRBD1 (5 bases). The CDR3 totals 13 residues. The ends were cut back, 5 bases at V and 8 bases at J, with 10 bases in the middle. Germline V lookup: CDR1 MNHNY, CDR2 SVGAGI (reference sequence). The DNA for the CDR3 is TGTGCCAGCAGTCAGGGTGATCATTCACCCCTCCACTTT. It yields the protein CASSQGDHSPLHF.

The chain couples TRBV2 to TRBJ2-1, with 9 nucleotides matching TRBD2. Germline loops: CDR1 SNHLY, CDR2 FYNNEI. V lost 4 bases, J lost 2 bases, and 9 bases stayed unmatched. CDR3 length equals 17 residues. The CDR3 coding sequence is TGTGCCAGCAGTGTTTTGGCGGGGGGGGCGACCTACAATGAGCAGTTCTTC. Protein: CASSVLAGGATYNEQFF.

The chain is built from TRBV7-2 and TRBJ2-7; the match to TRBD1 covers 10 bases. Germline assignment: CDR1 SGHTA and CDR2 FQGNSA. There are 13 residues in the CDR3. The trim removed 5 bases at V and 6 bases at J, leaving 4 bases unmatched. The CDR3 sequence is CASSIDRGREQYF. For the CDR3, the DNA is TGTGCCAGCAGCATTGACAGGGGGCGCGAGCAGTACTTC.

J is TRBJ1-4 and V is TRBV7-2, with a tentative D call TRBD1 (5 bases). V was cut by 3 bases and J by 8 bases, with 19 bases left in between. CDR3 size: 16 residues. Germline loops: CDR1 SGHTA, CDR2 FQGNSA. As DNA, the CDR3 is TGTGCCAGCAGCTTTAATTGGAGGGGTTGGGACGAAAAACTGTTTTTT. Its protein is CASSFNWRGWDEKLFF.

The gene calls are TRBV9 and TRBJ2-5; 10 bases agree with TRBD2. Germline values: CDR1 SGDLS, CDR2 YYNGEE. There are 15 residues in the CDR3. J was trimmed by 4 bases and V by 3 bases; bases with no gene match: 6. The CDR3 sequence: CASSAHSGGLETQYF. The CDR3 DNA sequence: TGTGCCAGCAGCGCACATAGCGGGGGGCTAGAGACCCAGTACTTC.

This sequence joins TRBV19 and TRBJ2-7; 9 nucleotides agree with TRBD1. V lost 10 bases to trimming and J lost 7 bases; unmatched junction nucleotides: 11. The CDR3 is 13 amino acids. Germline lookup yields CDR1 LNHDA and CDR2 SQIVND (reference sequence). The CDR3, as DNA: TGTGCCACCAATACAGGGGGCCTGGGAGAGCAGTACTTC. Its protein product is CATNTGGLGEQYF.

V is TRBV6-5 and J is TRBJ2-7, with TRBD1 identical over 10 bases. CDR1 and CDR2 (germline): MNHEY, SVGAGI. CDR3 length equals 15 residues. J lost 4 bases, V lost 6 bases, and 9 bases had no gene match. CDR3 sequence reads: CASRLPGQGTYEQYF. The CDR3 bases are TGTGCCAGCAGATTACCGGGACAGGGGACGTACGAGCAGTACTTC.

The chain couples TRBV4-1 to TRBJ1-5, with 11 nucleotides matching TRBD1. Germline CDR1 and CDR2: MGHRA and YSYEKL. The CDR3 is made up of 15 amino acids. Trimming cost V 4 bases and J 5 bases; bases outside gene matches: 4. CDR3 sequence: CASSPGQGAYQPQHF. The CDR3 bases are TGCGCCAGCAGCCCCGGACAGGGGGCCTATCAGCCCCAGCATTTT.

The rearrangement joins TRBV5-1 to TRBJ2-6, with TRBD1 identical over 8 bases. CDR1 SGHRS and CDR2 YFSETQ come from the germline V gene. The CDR3 sequence is 16 residues long. Trimming removed 3 bases from V and 3 bases from J; junction bases left unmatched: 5. The CDR3 sequence: CASSSDRGSGANVLTF. As DNA, the CDR3 is TGCGCCAGCAGCTCCGACAGGGGTAGTGGGGCCAACGTCCTGACTTTC.

The chain employs TRBV7-9 and TRBJ1-6, with D possibly matching TRBD1 (6 bases). Per germline, CDR1 SEHNR and CDR2 FQNEAQ (reference sequence). V lost 5 bases and J lost 7, with 12 bases in between. CDR3 length: 14 residues. This chain's CDR3 is CASSEGHPNSPLHF. The CDR3, as DNA: TGTGCCAGCAGCGAGGGACACCCGAATTCACCCCTCCACTTT.

The chain links TRBV5-8 to TRBJ2-7; the D gene is possibly TRBD1 (6 bases). Trimming took 4 bases from V and 6 from J, leaving 26 bases between them. In germline, CDR1 is SGHTS, CDR2 YDEGEE. The CDR3 is made up of 17 amino acids. CDR3 protein: CASSDRAFTGNDGEQYF. DNA of the CDR3: TGTGCCAGCAGCGATAGGGCGTTTACAGGGAACGATGGCGAGCAGTACTTC.

The CDR3 spells CASSFGVAANTEAFF. The CDR3 nucleotides are TGTGCCAGCAGTTTCGGGGTCGCTGCGAACACTGAAGCTTTCTTT. V and J are TRBV27 and TRBJ1-1; D call uncertain. The CDR3 is 15 residues long. The germline V and J ends were trimmed by 3 bases and 1 base, with 12 bases remaining between them. CDR1 and CDR2 from the germline V gene are MNHEY and SMNVEV (reference sequence).

The V call is TRBV12-5, the J call TRBJ1-5; 9 nucleotides align to TRBD1. The CDR3 is 17 amino acids. Per germline, CDR1 LGHNT and CDR2 FRNRAP. Germline trimming cut 0 bases from V and 11 bases from J; bases unmatched to any gene: 14. The CDR3 DNA follows: TGTGCTAGTGGTTTGGTACAGTTTCGGACAGGGGAAGGCACCCAGCATTTT. The encoded protein is CASGLVQFRTGEGTQHF. The variable domain in full, with the rest retrieved from reference TRBV12-5 and TRBJ1-5, is DARVTQTPRHKVTEMGQEVTMRCQPILGHNTVFWYRQTMMQGLELLAYFRNRAPLDDSGMPKDRFSAEMPDATLATLKIQPSEPRDSAVYFCASGLVQFRTGEGTQHFGDGTRLSIL.

V gene TRBV12-5 combines with J gene TRBJ2-7, with 12 bases fitting TRBD1. CDR1 is LGHNT and CDR2 is FRNRAP in the germline V gene. The CDR3 contains 18 residues. J lost 7 bases, V lost 0 bases, and 13 bases had no gene match. The CDR3: CASGLVPLMGQGAREQYF. In DNA form, the CDR3 reads TGTGCTAGTGGTTTGGTTCCTCTAATGGGACAGGGGGCGCGAGAGCAGTACTTC.

V and J are TRBV19 and TRBJ1-1; tentatively, D is TRBD1 (6 bases). The length of the CDR3 is 15 residues. V was trimmed by 5 bases and J by 5 bases, leaving 18 bases between them. The germline V gene encodes CDR1 LNHDA and CDR2 SQIVND (reference sequence). CDR3 region: CASSVGTIPGTEAFF. In nucleotides, the CDR3 is TGTGCCAGTAGTGTCGGGACAATACCGGGGACTGAAGCTTTCTTT. Full variable domain (missing parts from reference TRBV19 and TRBJ1-1): DGGITQSPKYLFRKEGQNVTLSCEQNLNHDAMYWYRQDPGQGLRLIYYSQIVNDFQKGDIAEGYSVSREKKESFPLTVTSAQKNPTAFYLCASSVGTIPGTEAFFGQGTRLTVV.

The rearrangement uses TRBV7-9 and TRBJ1-1, with a weak D call TRBD1 (5 bases). The germline V gene has CDR1 SEHNR and CDR2 FQNEAQ (reference sequence). Trimming left V 2 bases short and J 0 bases short, with 10 bases between. The CDR3 is made up of 15 amino acids. The CDR3 bases are TGTGCCAGCAGCTTAAGTGGCAGGGTGAACACTGAAGCTTTCTTT. This codes for CASSLSGRVNTEAFF.

The rearrangement joins TRBV4-3 to TRBJ1-2; D is undetermined. Germline assignment: CDR1 LGHNA and CDR2 YSLEER. The V end was cut by 1 base, the J end by 4 bases, with 7 bases between. The CDR3 extends over 13 amino acids. CDR3 in DNA: TGCGCCAGCAGCCAAGTCTCGGGCTATGGCTACACCTTC. As protein: CASSQVSGYGYTF.

The chain carries TRBV30 and TRBJ2-7; D may be TRBD1 (5 bases). Trimming shortened V by 4 bases and J by 3 bases, and 16 bases separated the two germline ends. The length of the CDR3 is 14 residues. Germline CDR1 and CDR2: GTSNPN and SVGIG (reference sequence). The CDR3 DNA reads as TGTGCCTGGACTGCGAGTCCGCAGGGCTACGAGCAGTACTTC. This translates into CAWTASPQGYEQYF.

J is TRBJ1-2 and V is TRBV6-5; perhaps TRBD1 as D (5 bases). Trimming stripped 6 bases from V and 5 bases from J, with 13 bases between. The germline gives CDR1 MNHEY, CDR2 SVGAGI. The CDR3 extends over 13 amino acids. This chain's CDR3 is CASRILTGYGYTF. The CDR3 nucleotides are TGTGCCAGCAGGATTCTTACAGGTTATGGCTACACCTTC.

The chain recombines TRBV7-8 with TRBJ1-1; unclear D gene. The CDR3 has 19 residues. Trimming stripped 1 base from V and 0 bases from J, with 21 bases between. CDR1 is SGHVS, CDR2 FQNEAQ, per germline. CDR3 residues: CASSLESTPGGPLNTEAFF. Written as DNA, the CDR3 is TGTGCCAGCAGCTTAGAATCGACGCCGGGAGGGCCTCTGAACACTGAAGCTTTCTTT.

J is TRBJ2-1 and V is TRBV7-2; 8 bases are a match to TRBD2. Losses at the gene ends were 2 bases for V and 10 bases for J; bases not matched to a gene: 4. From germline, CDR1 is SGHTA and CDR2 FQGNSA. The CDR3 has 13 amino acids. Here the CDR3 DNA reads TGTGCCAGCAGCTTACGGGAGGGGGGAGAGCAGTTCTTC. This sequence encodes CASSLREGGEQFF.

The J gene is TRBJ1-3, the V gene TRBV28; 7 bases match TRBD1. Trimming cost V 2 bases and J 3 bases; bases outside gene matches: 7. The CDR3 covers 16 residues. Germline V gene sequence: CDR1 MDHEN, CDR2 SYDVKM. CDR3: CASSLLSGGSGNTIYF. The DNA of the CDR3 is TGTGCCAGCAGTTTACTTTCAGGGGGTAGTGGAAACACCATATATTTT.

The chain has TRBV5-4 and TRBJ2-3, with TRBD1 matching over 8 bases. With 5 bases clipped from V and 4 bases from J, the junction kept 6 bases outside the gene matches. Germline V gives CDR1 SGHNT, CDR2 YYREEE (reference sequence). This CDR3 spans 14 amino acids. The CDR3, as DNA: TGTGCCAGCAGTCTTACAGGGGGTTCAGATACGCAGTATTTT. It specifies CASSLTGGSDTQYF.

This clone was seen once. The V gene is TRBV30, the J gene TRBJ2-1; 8 positions match TRBD1. This CDR3 comprises 15 residues. V shed 5 bases, J shed 7 bases, and the junction held 13 bases outside the gene matches. Germline lookup yields CDR1 GTSNPN and CDR2 SVGIG (reference sequence). The CDR3 protein is CAWGEGRGQKNEQFF. The CDR3 DNA sequence: TGTGCCTGGGGAGAGGGCAGGGGGCAAAAAAATGAGCAGTTCTTC. The full variable domain, its missing parts supplied by reference TRBV30 and TRBJ2-1, is SQTIHQWPATLVQPVGSPLSLECTVEGTSNPNLYWYRQAAGRGLQLLFYSVGIGQISSEVPQNLSASRPQDRQFILSSKKLLLSDSGFYLCAWGEGRGQKNEQFFGPGTRLTVL.

The J gene is TRBJ2-3, the V gene TRBV7-2; a possible D gene is TRBD2 (6 bases). From germline, CDR1 is SGHTA and CDR2 FQGNSA. This CDR3 spans 15 amino acids. V was pared by 1 base and J by 0 bases, with 8 bases between. The CDR3 loop is CASSLEAGSTDTQYF. The DNA for the CDR3 is TGTGCCAGCAGCTTAGAGGCGGGGAGCACAGATACGCAGTATTTT.

This sequence joins TRBV5-5 and TRBJ1-4; D gene unclear. The CDR3 sequence is 15 residues long. With 2 bases removed from V and 4 bases from J, the gap between germline ends came to 12 bases. The germline CDR1 and CDR2 sequences are SGHKS and YYEKEE (reference sequence). In DNA form, the CDR3 reads TGTGCCAGCAGCTTTGGTCGGGAGTTTAATGAAAAACTGTTTTTT. This codes for CASSFGREFNEKLFF.

In its sample, this clone was seen once. The chain has TRBV15 and TRBJ2-1; 7 positions match TRBD2. V shed 8 bases, J shed 8 bases, and the junction held 0 bases outside the gene matches. Looked up from germline, CDR1 is LNHNV and CDR2 is YYDKDF (reference sequence). The CDR3 is made up of 10 amino acids. CDR3 residues: CATGRDEQFF. In DNA, the CDR3 is TGTGCCACCGGGAGGGATGAGCAGTTCTTC.